The present TCR beta chain was sequenced within a study of T cell repertoires in cytomegalovirus infection. Looking at the study overall: In the study, CMV epitopes included recently identified HLA-C-restricted and well-studied HLA-B-restricted ones. Indications came from public TCR beta signatures; they pointed to CMV infection and to a matching HLA type. Points from the study as a whole: HLA-C-restricted CMV-specific TCR beta clonotypes prevailed in the ex vivo response. Carriers of CMV plus the relevant HLA were identified by cumulative public TCR beta family frequency.

V gave up 4 bases and J gave up 3 bases, with 13 bases separating them. The CDR3 totals 14 residues. Germline V CDR1 and CDR2: LNHDA, SQIVND (reference sequence). Comment on this clonotype: Its antigen is undetermined.

TCRdb re-derived calls from the reads in MiXCR, one entry per CDR3 protein. This table has approximately 730,000 distinct CDR3 sequences, roughly 30% appearing once. The sample here was cultured PBMCs, taken from culture after CMV antigen stimulation. The clonotype was recovered from a human donor in good health (CMV status not recorded). Some clones in this sample may be carry-over from other donors' samples. This chain joins TRBV19 and TRBJ2-7; possible D gene TRBD1, 5 bases. The CDR3 protein is CASSTTSTVYEQYF. The CDR3 nucleotides read TGTGCCAGTAGTACAACCTCGACAGTCTACGAGCAGTACTTC. Combining the CDR3 with reference TRBV19 and TRBJ2-7 gives the whole variable domain DGGITQSPKYLFRKEGQNVTLSCEQNLNHDAMYWYRQDPGQGLRLIYYSQIVNDFQKGDIAEGYSVSREKKESFPLTVTSAQKNPTAFYLCASSTTSTVYEQYFGPGTRLTVT.